This entry lists 2 T cell receptor beta chains sequenced from one sample in a study of cytomegalovirus exposure and HLA in healthy donors. A multiplex PCR was run with 60 Vbeta primers and 13 Jbeta primers. Assay: immunoSEQ multiplex PCR; the TCRdb copy retains only in-frame clones and omits some. Of about 160,000 clones listed, 80% to 90% are singletons. Sequencing was performed on PBMCs. These TCRs come from a woman aged 18 to 35 in good health and CMV-seronegative.

This clone was recorded a few times. J is TRBJ2-7 and V is TRBV25-1, with 8 nucleotides matching TRBD2. Germline CDR1 reads MGHDK; CDR2 reads SYGVNS. The CDR3 is 15 residues long. The trim removed 3 bases at V and 6 bases at J, leaving 10 bases unmatched. In DNA, the CDR3 is TGTGCCAGCAGTGAGGGCAGAGGACTAGCTGCCGAGCAGTACTTC. It translates to CASSEGRGLAAEQYF.

This sequence joins TRBV25-1 and TRBJ2-1; the match to TRBD1 covers 7 bases. J gave up 12 bases and V 4 bases, and 9 bases lay outside the gene matches. The V gene's germline CDR1 is MGHDK and CDR2 SYGVNS. The CDR3 covers 13 residues. In DNA, the CDR3 is TGTGCCAGCAGTGGTGGACAGGCGGCCGCGCAGTTCTTC. Its translation: CASSGGQAAAQFF.